The 15 T cell receptor beta chains in this list originate from one sample, sequenced in a study of blood T cell repertoires in COVID-19. Clones were sequenced by immunoSEQ multiplex PCR, and TCRdb holds only the in-frame ones, with some missing. The sample yields fewer than 300,000 clones, about 68% seen once. The material sequenced was peripheral blood. All receptors come from a woman older than 75 with acute or convalescent COVID-19.

This clone was found a few times. The rearrangement links TRBV19 to TRBJ1-2; D is possibly TRBD1 (5 bases). Germline V gene lookup returns CDR1 LNHDA and CDR2 SQIVND (reference sequence). Trimming took off 1 base at V and 4 bases at J, with 13 bases between the two ends. There are 15 residues in the CDR3. This chain's CDR3 is CASSIVLPRAYGYTF. The CDR3 nucleotides read TGTGCCAGTAGTATAGTGCTGCCCAGGGCCTATGGCTACACCTTC.

This clone was found a few times. The chain is built from TRBV5-4 and TRBJ1-1; TRBD1 matches at 7 bases. The CDR3 contains 13 residues. Germline CDR1 is SGHNT and CDR2 is YYREEE (reference sequence). The trim removed 3 bases at V and 7 bases at J, leaving 6 bases unmatched. CDR3 in amino acids: CASSSGQAFEAFF. The CDR3 DNA sequence: TGTGCCAGCAGCTCTGGACAGGCTTTTGAAGCTTTCTTT.

The V call is TRBV7-2, the J call TRBJ2-1, with TRBD2 matching 13 bases. This CDR3 has 14 amino acids. The junction had 4 bases not matched to a gene; V was cut back by 6 bases and J by 8 bases. In germline, CDR1 is SGHTA, CDR2 FQGNSA. CDR3 in DNA: TGTGCCAGCAGATTGGGACTAGCGGGGCATGAGCAGTTCTTC. Its protein product is CASRLGLAGHEQFF.

This sequence joins TRBV12-5 and TRBJ2-5, with a tentative D call TRBD2 (5 bases). Germline CDR1 and CDR2: LGHNT and FRNRAP. This CDR3 contains 13 residues. V dropped 1 base and J dropped 4 bases, with 7 bases sitting between them. CDR3 nucleotides: TGTGCTAGTGGTTTGGCGGGATCAGAGACCCAGTACTTC. It encodes CASGLAGSETQYF.

This chain uses TRBV6-5 with TRBJ2-2; 7 positions match TRBD2. CDR3 length: 15 amino acids. Trimming at V came to 7 bases and at J to 4 bases, leaving 9 bases not matched to a gene. The germline CDR1 and CDR2 sequences are MNHEY and SVGAGI. The CDR3 coding sequence is TGTGCCAGCACGCGGGCGGGAGTGTTCACCGGGGAGCTGTTTTTT. Translated: CASTRAGVFTGELFF.

The chain has TRBV6-6 and TRBJ1-5; TRBD1 matches 8 bases. V lost 6 bases to trimming and J lost 6 bases; unmatched junction nucleotides: 13. Germline V CDR1 and CDR2: MNHNY, SVGAGI (reference sequence). The CDR3 extends over 16 amino acids. The CDR3 bases are TGTGCCAGCAGCCCCCGTGGACAGGGTAGTAGTCAGCCCCAGCATTTT. Amino acid sequence: CASSPRGQGSSQPQHF.

This sequence joins TRBV10-2 and TRBJ1-3; D uncertain. Trimming stripped 2 bases from V and 0 bases from J, with 8 bases between. The germline CDR1 and CDR2 sequences are WSHSY and SAAADI. The length of the CDR3 is 15 residues. Here the CDR3 reads CASSEDSTSGNTIYF. CDR3 coding DNA: TGCGCCAGCAGTGAGGACTCAACCTCTGGAAACACCATATATTTT.

The chain links TRBV5-1 to TRBJ2-7, with 7 bases aligning to TRBD2. V was pared by 4 bases and J by 2 bases, with 12 bases of the junction left unmatched. CDR3 length: 16 amino acids. Germline V gene sequence: CDR1 SGHRS, CDR2 YFSETQ. CDR3 residues: CASSDDRAGLPYEQYF. CDR3 bases: TGCGCCAGCAGCGATGATAGAGCGGGATTGCCCTACGAGCAGTACTTC.

The V gene is TRBV6-1, the J gene TRBJ1-5, with D hard to call. V shed 0 bases and J shed 12 bases, with 15 bases lying between them. There are 14 residues in the CDR3. The germline V gene has CDR1 MNHNS and CDR2 SASEGT. CDR3: CASSEAGAHEIQHF. The CDR3 DNA is TGTGCCAGCAGTGAAGCTGGAGCCCACGAGATCCAGCATTTT.

V usage is TRBV7-9 and J usage is TRBJ1-5, with no clear D. Germline CDR1 and CDR2: SEHNR and FQNEAQ (reference sequence). This CDR3 comprises 15 residues. Trimming removed 3 bases from V and 5 bases from J, with 14 bases in between. CDR3 sequence (DNA): TGTGCCAGCAGCTTTAGCACTGGAGTCGATCAGCCCCAGCATTTT. The encoded protein is CASSFSTGVDQPQHF.

The chain links TRBV7-6 to TRBJ2-7; TRBD2 agrees at 11 bases. Germline V CDR1 and CDR2: SGHVS, FNYEAQ. Trimming cost V 2 bases and J 5 bases; bases outside gene matches: 5. The CDR3 loop spans 15 amino acids. CDR3 sequence: CASSLIAGGFDEQYF. Written as DNA, the CDR3 is TGTGCCAGCAGCTTAATAGCGGGAGGGTTCGACGAGCAGTACTTC.

The chain joins TRBV5-1 to TRBJ2-2; the match to TRBD2 covers 7 bases. Unmatched junction bases numbered 8, after V lost 3 bases and J lost 0 bases. Germline V CDR1 and CDR2: SGHRS, YFSETQ. This CDR3 is 17 amino acids long. CDR3 in DNA: TGCGCCAGCAGCTCGCGGGGGAAACGAACGAACACCGGGGAGCTGTTTTTT. Its protein is CASSSRGKRTNTGELFF. The full variable domain, with the rest looked up from reference TRBV5-1 and TRBJ2-2, is KAGVTQTPRYLIKTRGQQVTLSCSPISGHRSVSWYQQTPGQGLQFLFEYFSETQRNKGNFPGRFSGRQFSNSRSEMNVSTLELGDSALYLCASSSRGKRTNTGELFFGEGSRLTVL.

The chain recombines TRBV5-6 with TRBJ2-4; D gene uncertain. Germline V gene data show CDR1 as SGHDT and CDR2 as YYEEEE. The CDR3 is 15 amino acids. V lost 1 base and J lost 0, with 8 bases in between. The CDR3 DNA reads TGTGCCAGCAGCTTGACTTCGCTAGCCAAAAACATTCAGTACTTC. It encodes CASSLTSLAKNIQYF.

The chain links TRBV6-5 to TRBJ1-4; D may be TRBD1 (5 bases). The CDR3 covers 16 residues. Trimming took off 0 bases at V and 7 bases at J, with 15 bases between the two ends. Germline loops: CDR1 MNHEY, CDR2 SVGAGI. CDR3 sequence: CASSYSLAGVSEKLFF. In DNA form, the CDR3 reads TGTGCCAGCAGTTACTCGCTTGCGGGGGTTAGTGAAAAACTGTTTTTT.

The chain recombines TRBV18 with TRBJ2-6; 10 positions agree with TRBD2. CDR1 and CDR2 from the germline V gene are KGHSH and LQKENI. CDR3 length equals 19 residues. V shed 1 base and J 0 bases; nucleotides not matched to a gene: 6. CDR3: CASSPQASGSSSGANVLTF. Written as DNA, the CDR3 is TGTGCCAGCTCACCACAGGCTAGCGGGAGTTCCTCTGGGGCCAACGTCCTGACTTTC.